A single T cell receptor (beta chain) is shown here with its context. Its antigen is undetermined. The data were obtained in a study of CD8 T cells in ankylosing spondylitis. General study points: Disease-linked clones displayed a CD8+ phenotype and appeared relatively rarely in peripheral blood. Characteristic of ankylosing spondylitis blood, it appeared, was a TCR beta motif comprising several highly homologous variants. Clones linked to disease were reported to show significant enrichment in matched ankylosing spondylitis synovial fluid.

Libraries for TCR beta were made by quantitative 5'-RACE with molecular barcodes. Each CDR3 protein gets one entry after TCRdb re-called the 5' RACE reads with MiXCR. The sample has around 230,000 distinct CDR3 sequences; less than 10% are singletons. The CDR3 is 18 amino acids. Germline values: CDR1 DFQATT, CDR2 SNEGSKA (reference sequence). The J segment lost 4 bases and the V segment lost 0 bases, leaving 17 bases of the junction unmatched. This sequence was found in a male donor with ankylosing spondylitis or in good health (not recorded which). Sequencing input: blood, either unsorted or a sorted T cell fraction (not recorded which). The chain recombines TRBV20-1 with TRBJ1-1, with 7 positions matching TRBD1. The DNA of the CDR3 is TGCAGTGCTAGAGATCGCGACAGGGTCGAACGTCCGAGCACTGAAGCTTTCTTT. Translating gives CSARDRDRVERPSTEAFF.